Listed below are T cell receptor beta chains from one sample, sequenced in a study of blood T cell repertoires in COVID-19. Repertoires were generated with immunoSEQ multiplex PCR, while TCRdb's copy carries only in-frame clones and drops some. The data hold approximately 190,000 clones, with about four fifths observed a single time. The sequencing input was PBMCs or T cells enriched from blood (not recorded which). The receptor source for this set is a woman in her twenties or thirties who had been exposed to COVID-19. Both conserved end residues are part of each CDR3. A D gene is named only where the DNA matches it firmly.

V gene: TRBV30
D gene: NA
J gene: TRBJ1-6
CDR3 protein: CAWTLNSPLHF

V gene: TRBV5-1
D gene: TRBD2
J gene: TRBJ2-5
CDR3 protein: CASSLGLGQETQYF

V gene: TRBV15
D gene: NA
J gene: TRBJ1-5
CDR3 protein: CATSRDVEGRRNQPQHF

V gene: TRBV13
D gene: NA
J gene: TRBJ2-3
CDR3 protein: CASSLIRPGDTQYF

V gene: TRBV5-6
D gene: NA
J gene: TRBJ1-2
CDR3 protein: CASSFYQAGYGYTF

V gene: TRBV5-1
D gene: TRBD1
J gene: TRBJ1-4
CDR3 protein: CASSPNPYRGINEKLFF

V gene: TRBV6-5
D gene: NA
J gene: TRBJ2-5
CDR3 protein: CASSYSAVKETQYF

V gene: TRBV5-4
D gene: NA
J gene: TRBJ2-3
CDR3 protein: CASSLDFTDTQYF

V gene: TRBV2
D gene: TRBD1
J gene: TRBJ1-5
CDR3 protein: CASSVDRDRNQPQHF

V gene: TRBV20-1
D gene: TRBD1
J gene: TRBJ2-7
CDR3 protein: CSASMDREEQYF

V gene: TRBV19
D gene: TRBD1
J gene: TRBJ1-6
CDR3 protein: CASSIPPAQGLSSPLHF

V gene: TRBV4-1
D gene: NA
J gene: TRBJ1-4
CDR3 protein: CASSQDLVTLEKLFF

V gene: TRBV10-3
D gene: NA
J gene: TRBJ1-3
CDR3 protein: CAISGPPGLSGNTIYF

V gene: TRBV2
D gene: NA
J gene: TRBJ1-2
CDR3 protein: CASTGQTTSLYGYTF

V gene: TRBV6-5
D gene: NA
J gene: TRBJ2-4
CDR3 protein: CASSPFVLAKNIQYF

V gene: TRBV9
D gene: TRBD1
J gene: TRBJ1-4
CDR3 protein: CASSEGTGPLFF

V gene: TRBV15
D gene: NA
J gene: TRBJ1-6
CDR3 protein: CATNREGRVGSPLHF

V gene: TRBV20-1
D gene: TRBD2
J gene: TRBJ2-7
CDR3 protein: CSASSGLSLTSGGEQYF

V gene: TRBV6-5
D gene: TRBD1
J gene: TRBJ1-2
CDR3 protein: CASMYGQGGSIGYTF

V gene: TRBV19
D gene: TRBD1
J gene: TRBJ1-5
CDR3 protein: CASSGAAGTGGKYSNQPQHF

V gene: TRBV3-1/TRBV3-2
D gene: TRBD1
J gene: TRBJ1-2
CDR3 protein: CASGTDPPVNYGYTF

V gene: TRBV18
D gene: TRBD1
J gene: TRBJ2-7
CDR3 protein: CASSQGQGVSYEQYF

V gene: TRBV2
D gene: TRBD1
J gene: TRBJ1-1
CDR3 protein: CASSEMGQGPEAFF

V gene: TRBV5-4
D gene: TRBD2
J gene: TRBJ2-3
CDR3 protein: CASSLERGAGDTQYF

V gene: TRBV11-2
D gene: NA
J gene: TRBJ1-5
CDR3 protein: CASSLNTGLGQPQHF

V gene: TRBV10-2
D gene: NA
J gene: TRBJ1-2
CDR3 protein: CASSQQNYGYTF

V gene: TRBV25-1
D gene: NA
J gene: TRBJ1-4
CDR3 protein: CASSEYYPQREKLFF

V gene: TRBV10-1
D gene: TRBD1
J gene: TRBJ2-3
CDR3 protein: CASSPARDRRTDTQYF

V gene: TRBV7-9
D gene: TRBD1
J gene: TRBJ1-3
CDR3 protein: CASSLTGEGNTIYF

V gene: TRBV10-2
D gene: NA
J gene: TRBJ1-5
CDR3 protein: CASRMGDQPQHF

V gene: TRBV7-2
D gene: TRBD2
J gene: TRBJ2-7
CDR3 protein: CASSLGLAGTYEQYF

V gene: TRBV5-8
D gene: NA
J gene: TRBJ1-1
CDR3 protein: CASSRRTEAFF

V gene: TRBV5-6
D gene: NA
J gene: TRBJ1-1
CDR3 protein: CASIEGDQHGSEAFF

V gene: TRBV15
D gene: NA
J gene: TRBJ2-1
CDR3 protein: CATSRGGDSAINEQFF

V gene: TRBV9
D gene: NA
J gene: TRBJ1-1
CDR3 protein: CASSRAGMSTEAFF

V gene: TRBV3-1/TRBV3-2
D gene: TRBD1
J gene: TRBJ2-5
CDR3 protein: CASRDRDREWEETQYF

V gene: TRBV11-2
D gene: TRBD1
J gene: TRBJ2-2
CDR3 protein: CASSLDPDRGLTGELFF

V gene: TRBV9
D gene: TRBD2
J gene: TRBJ2-7
CDR3 protein: CASSVEALAGGINEQYF

V gene: TRBV10-3
D gene: NA
J gene: TRBJ1-2
CDR3 protein: CAISEKRESNYGYTF

V gene: TRBV6-5
D gene: NA
J gene: TRBJ1-1
CDR3 protein: CASSYSGANTEAFF

V gene: TRBV7-9
D gene: NA
J gene: TRBJ1-4
CDR3 protein: CASSLAGATNEKLFF

V gene: TRBV7-9
D gene: TRBD1
J gene: TRBJ2-7
CDR3 protein: CASSQTGGYEQYF

V gene: TRBV10-3
D gene: TRBD1
J gene: TRBJ2-5
CDR3 protein: CAISESRNEGQTSQETQYF

V gene: TRBV9
D gene: TRBD2
J gene: TRBJ2-3
CDR3 protein: CASSVGSGGAPNRDTQYF

V gene: TRBV6-5
D gene: NA
J gene: TRBJ2-2
CDR3 protein: CASRGGANTGELFF

V gene: TRBV10-3
D gene: TRBD1
J gene: TRBJ2-7
CDR3 protein: CAMGQVGEQYF

V gene: TRBV19
D gene: TRBD1
J gene: TRBJ1-5
CDR3 protein: CASSRQGGQPQHF

V gene: TRBV7-9
D gene: NA
J gene: TRBJ2-5
CDR3 protein: CASSLPFLGATKETQYF

V gene: TRBV24-1
D gene: TRBD1
J gene: TRBJ2-2
CDR3 protein: CATSDAGTGGGELFF

V gene: TRBV6-1
D gene: NA
J gene: TRBJ1-4
CDR3 protein: CASSPGYLREKLFF

V gene: TRBV20-1
D gene: TRBD2
J gene: TRBJ2-3
CDR3 protein: CSASPSGGETDTQYF

V gene: TRBV5-4
D gene: NA
J gene: TRBJ1-1
CDR3 protein: CASNQQGAGSEAFF

V gene: TRBV2
D gene: NA
J gene: TRBJ1-1
CDR3 protein: CANQGTTEAFF

V gene: TRBV10-3
D gene: TRBD1
J gene: TRBJ1-1
CDR3 protein: CAISVAGTGGTEAFF